By sample share, the clone carrying this T cell receptor (beta chain) is medium-sized. Its specificity is unknown. General observations from the study: In terms of TCR gene usage, tumor memory CD4+ T cells clustered together with blood and lymph node memory CD4+ cells, as well as with lymph node naive CD4+ cells. Greatest tumor Treg TCR overlap was with tumor naive CD4+ cells.

The CDR3 is 14 amino acids. CDR1 and CDR2 (germline): MNHEY, SVGAGI. Trimming took 4 bases from V and 2 from J; bases not matched to a gene: 2. Cells sorted as Tregs were CD4+, CD25+ and CD127-/low. Constant-region reverse primers amplified full-length variable regions, followed by semi-nested Nested Universal Primer A PCR. Using its own MiXCR run on the 5' RACE reads, TCRdb lists one record per CDR3 protein. The sample has around 9,700 distinct CDR3 sequences, approximately 14% seen once. The sequencing input was Tregs sorted from blood. The TCR sequence derives from a female donor with breast cancer. The chain uses TRBV6-5 and TRBJ2-4, with 7 bases lining up with TRBD1. For the CDR3, the DNA is TGTGCCAGCAGTTCCAGGGGGTCCAAAAACATTCAGTACTTC. It is translated as CASSSRGSKNIQYF.